This T cell receptor beta chain is from a study of T-cell reconstitution after alpha-beta-depleted transplantation in children. Whole-study results and caveats: A year had passed since transplant, and T-cell counts and diversity by then came mostly from newly produced T cells.

This clonotype was observed at least ten times. Its antigen is as yet unknown. Germline CDR1 reads MNHEY; CDR2 reads SMNVEV (reference sequence). The V end was cut by 1 base, the J end by 5 bases, with 13 bases between. The CDR3 is 15 residues long. Unique molecular identifiers were incorporated into the prepared TCRbeta library. TCRdb analysed the PCR reads with MiXCR anew, one entry per CDR3 protein. The sample has about 16,000 distinct CDR3 sequences; approximately 5.1% are singletons. The TCR originated in a boy under 18 with acute lymphoblastic leukemia, due to receive a stem cell transplant. This chain links TRBV27 with TRBJ2-3, with D uncertain. The sequences come from PBMCs, collected before TCRalphabeta/CD19-depleted stem cell transplant. In DNA form, the CDR3 reads TGTGCCAGCAGTTTATTGGCGTATAAGGGAGATACGCAGTATTTT. As protein: CASSLLAYKGDTQYF.